Shown below are 21 T cell receptor beta chains from a single sample sequenced in a study of blood T cell repertoires in COVID-19 (dated by TCRdb to the early 2020s). Receptor amplification or capture employed the immunoSEQ multiplex PCR assay. TCRdb re-hosts the immuneACCESS table, in-frame sequences only. Its copies lack some clones; in the studies checked, an unresolved V gene accounts for under half of them, and the cause for the rest is not known. Within this sample are under 150,000 clones, with about 85% of them counted one time only. The top ten clonotypes cover approximately 5% of the sample. Sequencing was carried out using peripheral blood. The receptors derive from a woman aged 60-75 years with COVID-19, enrolled during active disease.

The rearrangement links TRBV11-2 to TRBJ1-4, with D possibly matching TRBD1 (5 bases). V was clipped by 2 bases and J by 5 bases, with 12 bases between them. The CDR3 length is 15 residues. Germline CDR1 is SGHAT and CDR2 is FQNNGV. The CDR3 region has the DNA TGTGCCAGCAGCTTACGACAGTCCCTGAATGAAAAACTGTTTTTT. Amino acids: CASSLRQSLNEKLFF.

This clone appeared a single time. This chain joins TRBV28 and TRBJ1-2, with TRBD1 matching over 9 bases. The germline V gene has CDR1 MDHEN and CDR2 SYDVKM. J lost 6 bases, V lost 5 bases, and 4 bases had no gene match. The CDR3 loop spans 13 amino acids. This CDR3 is CASSPGTGNGYTF. The CDR3 nucleotides read TGTGCCAGCAGTCCAGGGACAGGGAATGGCTACACCTTC.

The rearrangement joins TRBV19 to TRBJ2-2; 8 bases are a match to TRBD1. The J segment lost 6 bases and the V segment lost 5 bases, leaving 11 bases of the junction unmatched. CDR1 and CDR2 from the germline V gene are LNHDA and SQIVND (reference sequence). This CDR3 has 16 amino acids. This CDR3 is CASSDRGTGRAGELFF. The CDR3 bases are TGTGCCAGTAGTGATCGCGGGACAGGTCGCGCCGGGGAGCTGTTTTTT.

The chain is built from TRBV12-3 or TRBV12-4 and TRBJ1-1; D uncertain. V was trimmed by 2 bases and J by 10 bases, leaving 8 bases between them. The CDR3 is made up of 11 amino acids. This chain's CDR3 is CASSLLEGAFF. The CDR3, as DNA: TGTGCCAGCAGTTTACTCGAGGGAGCTTTCTTT.

The rearrangement uses TRBV6-1 and TRBJ1-3; D ambiguous. Germline V gene sequence: CDR1 MNHNS, CDR2 SASEGT. V lost 0 bases and J 4 bases, leaving 10 bases between the germline ends. The CDR3 extends over 15 amino acids. The CDR3 region has the DNA TGTGCCAGCAGTGAAGCGCCCACATGGGGAAACACCATATATTTT. It encodes CASSEAPTWGNTIYF.

In its sample, this clone was seen a few times. J is TRBJ2-7 and V is TRBV5-6; TRBD1 is a possible D gene (6 bases). Trimming stripped 2 bases from V and 3 bases from J, with 9 bases between. The CDR3 runs to 13 residues. From germline, CDR1 is SGHDT and CDR2 YYEEEE. The CDR3 here is CASSLTGIYEQYF. The CDR3 DNA is TGTGCCAGCAGCTTAACAGGGATCTACGAGCAGTACTTC.

The chain uses TRBV19 and TRBJ2-2, with 8 bases aligning to TRBD1. The CDR3 is 16 residues long. Per germline, CDR1 LNHDA and CDR2 SQIVND (reference sequence). With V trimmed by 5 bases and J by 3 bases, 8 bases remained unmatched. The CDR3 region is CASSLGQGSYTGELFF. The CDR3 DNA follows: TGTGCCAGTAGTTTAGGACAGGGATCGTACACCGGGGAGCTGTTTTTT.

J is TRBJ1-5 and V is TRBV6-2 or TRBV6-3; D gene unclear. The germline V gene encodes CDR1 MNHEY and CDR2 SVGEGT. V gave up 5 bases and J gave up 7 bases, with 12 bases separating them. This CDR3 has 13 amino acids. The CDR3 region is CASSRGLQQPQHF. DNA for the CDR3: TGTGCCAGCAGTAGAGGTCTTCAGCAGCCCCAGCATTTT.

The chain has TRBV7-8 and TRBJ2-7; tentative D call: TRBD2 (6 bases). Per germline, CDR1 SGHVS and CDR2 FQNEAQ. V was shortened by 4 bases and J by 3 bases, with 13 bases between the two germline ends. The CDR3 covers 14 residues. CDR3 region: CASSSGLGLYEQYF. CDR3 nucleotide sequence: TGTGCCAGCAGCTCGGGACTTGGTCTCTACGAGCAGTACTTC.

V is TRBV18 and J is TRBJ1-4, with TRBD1 matching 7 bases. After removal of 0 bases from V and 3 bases from J, the junction contained 10 bases not matched to a gene. CDR3 length equals 18 residues. Germline assignment: CDR1 KGHSH and CDR2 LQKENI. The DNA of the CDR3 is TGTGCCAGCTCACCACCTGAGACAGGGTTTTTGTCTAATGAAAAACTGTTTTTT. It translates to CASSPPETGFLSNEKLFF. Full variable domain (remainder filled in from reference TRBV18 and TRBJ1-4): NAGVMQNPRHLVRRRGQEARLRCSPMKGHSHVYWYRQLPEEGLKFMVYLQKENIIDESGMPKERFSAEFPKEGPSILRIQQVVRGDSAAYFCASSPPETGFLSNEKLFFGSGTQLSVL.

The V and J genes are TRBV7-2 and TRBJ2-1; D remains unclear. Trimming cost V 1 base and J 8 bases, with 9 bases left between them. CDR3 length: 13 amino acids. Germline V CDR1 and CDR2: SGHTA, FQGNSA. The CDR3 sequence: CASSLDNKYEQFF. CDR3 coding DNA: TGTGCCAGCAGCTTAGATAACAAATATGAGCAGTTCTTC.

Here the CDR3 reads CASSYTPLGGDEQYF. The DNA for the CDR3 is TGTGCCAGCAGTTATACACCTCTGGGGGGGGACGAGCAGTACTTC. The chain joins TRBV6-5 to TRBJ2-7; 7 bases line up with TRBD2. Germline V gene lookup returns CDR1 MNHEY and CDR2 SVGAGI. The CDR3 has 15 amino acids. V lost 3 bases to trimming and J lost 5 bases; unmatched junction nucleotides: 10.

V and J are TRBV18 and TRBJ1-2; D perhaps matches TRBD1 (6 bases). The V gene's germline CDR1 is KGHSH and CDR2 LQKENI. The CDR3 consists of 13 residues. Trimming removed 3 bases at V and 2 bases at J, with 7 bases between. CDR3 loop: CASSPDRNYGYTF. In DNA, the CDR3 is TGTGCCAGCTCACCGGACAGAAACTATGGCTACACCTTC.

V is TRBV15 and J is TRBJ2-3; TRBD2 matches 10 bases. Germline loops: CDR1 LNHNV, CDR2 YYDKDF (reference sequence). CDR3 length equals 18 residues. After removal of 0 bases from V and 1 base from J, the junction contained 7 bases not matched to a gene. The CDR3 sequence is CATSRDPHLAGGTDTQYF. Written as DNA, the CDR3 is TGTGCCACCAGCAGAGATCCCCATCTAGCGGGGGGCACAGATACGCAGTATTTT.

The J gene is TRBJ1-1, the V gene TRBV6-6; 7 bases line up with TRBD1. V lost 7 bases and J lost 3; bases outside the gene matches: 2. Germline V gene lookup returns CDR1 MNHNY and CDR2 SVGAGI (reference sequence). This CDR3 region has 12 residues. The CDR3 sequence: CASTRGDTEAFF. CDR3 coding DNA: TGTGCCAGCACCAGGGGGGACACTGAAGCTTTCTTT.

This chain joins TRBV5-1 and TRBJ2-7; the match to TRBD1 covers 8 bases. This CDR3 comprises 16 residues. Germline V gene sequence: CDR1 SGHRS, CDR2 YFSETQ. Trimming cost V 4 bases and J 4 bases; bases outside gene matches: 13. CDR3 in amino acids: CASSVSQGAQGYEQYF. Written as DNA, the CDR3 is TGCGCCAGCAGCGTTAGCCAGGGGGCGCAAGGTTACGAGCAGTACTTC.

This chain joins TRBV5-1 and TRBJ1-2, with D tentatively TRBD1 (5 bases). The germline CDR1 and CDR2 sequences are SGHRS and YFSETQ. The CDR3 sequence is 14 residues long. The ends were cut back, 0 bases at V and 3 bases at J, with 9 bases in the middle. As DNA, the CDR3 is TGCGCCAGCAGCTTGGATGGCAGGGACTATGGCTACACCTTC. Amino acids: CASSLDGRDYGYTF.

The genes are TRBV24-1 and TRBJ2-3, with D possibly matching TRBD1 (5 bases). The germline CDR1 and CDR2 sequences are KGHDR and SFDVKD. The CDR3 totals 15 residues. The V end lost 4 bases, the J end lost 1 base, and 11 bases lay between the germline ends. CDR3 protein: CATSDSLTGTDTQYF. Here the CDR3 DNA reads TGTGCCACCAGTGACAGTCTGACAGGCACAGATACGCAGTATTTT.

The chain is built from TRBV7-9 and TRBJ1-6; possible D gene TRBD1, 5 bases. The ends were cut back, 1 base at V and 7 bases at J, with 5 bases in the middle. This CDR3 comprises 13 residues. Germline CDR1 and CDR2: SEHNR and FQNEAQ (reference sequence). CDR3 protein: CASSLEGNSPLHF. The CDR3 DNA reads as TGTGCCAGCAGCTTAGAGGGGAATTCACCCCTCCACTTT.

This chain links TRBV25-1 with TRBJ1-4; D might be TRBD1 (6 bases). Trimming took 4 bases from V and 5 from J, leaving 17 bases between them. Germline loops: CDR1 MGHDK, CDR2 SYGVNS. CDR3 size: 16 residues. In DNA, the CDR3 is TGTGCCAGCAGTGGGGGCCGGGACACATTAAATGAAAAACTGTTTTTT. Translation gives CASSGGRDTLNEKLFF.

The rearrangement links TRBV4-2 to TRBJ2-1; maybe TRBD2 (6 bases). The CDR3 length is 15 residues. The germline CDR1 and CDR2 sequences are LGHNA and YNFKEQ. V gave up 0 bases and J gave up 5 bases, with 11 bases separating them. The CDR3 sequence: CASSQDGGYNNEQFF. CDR3 in DNA: TGTGCCAGCAGCCAAGATGGGGGGTATAACAATGAGCAGTTCTTC.